This is a list of T cell receptor beta chains from one sample in a study of shared clonotypes between healthy human individuals. TCRdb's table, derived via immunoSEQ multiplex PCR, lists solely in-frame clones and lacks some. Of 2,500,000 or so clones listed, over 85% are singletons. Sequenced sample: naive CD4+ T cells from PBMCs. All receptors derive from a man younger than 30 in good health. Some clones in this sample may be carry-over from other donors' samples. CDR3s include the opening cysteine and the closing phenylalanine or tryptophan. The order of the fields is clone size, J gene, V gene, D gene, CDR3 protein, CDR3 DNA. A D gene is named only where the DNA matches it firmly. Some rows have no size entry. The others give once, few or many, or a class for an expanded clone.

clone_size: NA; j_call: TRBJ2-7; v_call: TRBV5-1; d_call: TRBD1; cdr3_aa: CASSFPPTGGLSEQYF; cdr3_nt: TGCGCCAGCAGCTTCCCCCCGACAGGGGGTCTGTCGGAGCAGTACTTC
clone_size: NA; j_call: TRBJ2-1; v_call: TRBV29-1; d_call: NA; cdr3_aa: CSVEDLGRGQFF; cdr3_nt: TGCAGCGTTGAAGATCTCGGGCGAGGGCAGTTCTTC
clone_size: NA; j_call: TRBJ2-5; v_call: TRBV13; d_call: TRBD2; cdr3_aa: CASSLNTGGEDQYF; cdr3_nt: TGTGCCAGCAGCTTAAACACGGGAGGCGAAGACCAGTACTTC
clone_size: NA; j_call: TRBJ2-7; v_call: TRBV28; d_call: TRBD1; cdr3_aa: CASSLGQGDSYEQYF; cdr3_nt: TGTGCCAGCAGTTTAGGGCAGGGGGATTCCTACGAGCAGTACTTC
clone_size: NA; j_call: TRBJ2-3; v_call: TRBV7-9; d_call: NA; cdr3_aa: CASSLAGSEVDTQYF; cdr3_nt: TGTGCCAGCAGCTTAGCCGGGAGTGAAGTAGATACGCAGTATTTT
clone_size: NA; j_call: TRBJ1-4; v_call: TRBV10-1; d_call: TRBD1; cdr3_aa: CASSEGEGQGGFRYINEKLFF; cdr3_nt: TGCGCCAGCAGTGAGGGAGAGGGACAGGGAGGATTCCGATATATTAATGAAAAACTGTTTTTT
clone_size: once; j_call: TRBJ2-3; v_call: TRBV14; d_call: NA; cdr3_aa: CATRDSASTDTQYF; cdr3_nt: TGTGCCACCAGGGACTCCGCGAGCACAGATACGCAGTATTTT
clone_size: NA; j_call: TRBJ2-7; v_call: TRBV18; d_call: TRBD2; cdr3_aa: CASSPPTSRHVEQYF; cdr3_nt: TGTGCCAGCTCACCACCGACTAGCCGGCATGTCGAGCAGTACTTC
clone_size: NA; j_call: TRBJ2-3; v_call: TRBV15; d_call: NA; cdr3_aa: CATSRETGQPDTQYF; cdr3_nt: TGTGCCACCAGCAGAGAAACCGGACAACCAGATACGCAGTATTTT
clone_size: NA; j_call: TRBJ1-5; v_call: TRBV18; d_call: NA; cdr3_aa: CASSSGGNQPQHF; cdr3_nt: TGTGCCAGCTCCTCAGGGGGCAATCAGCCCCAGCATTTT
clone_size: NA; j_call: TRBJ2-5; v_call: TRBV23-1; d_call: NA; cdr3_aa: CASSRHRHGCQETQYF; cdr3_nt: TGCGCCAGCAGTCGTCATCGACACGGTTGCCAAGAGACCCAGTACTTC
clone_size: NA; j_call: TRBJ2-2; v_call: TRBV4-1; d_call: NA; cdr3_aa: CASSHSSWGTNTGELFF; cdr3_nt: TGCGCCAGCAGCCACAGTTCATGGGGGACGAACACCGGGGAGCTGTTTTTT
clone_size: NA; j_call: TRBJ1-1; v_call: TRBV28; d_call: TRBD1; cdr3_aa: CASRPGQGASAGVRKAFF; cdr3_nt: TGTGCCAGCCGTCCGGGACAGGGGGCGTCTGCGGGGGTCCGGAAAGCTTTCTTT
clone_size: NA; j_call: TRBJ2-1; v_call: TRBV28; d_call: TRBD1; cdr3_aa: CASRRQGYNEQFF; cdr3_nt: TGTGCCAGCAGGAGACAGGGGTACAATGAGCAGTTCTTC
clone_size: NA; j_call: TRBJ2-3; v_call: TRBV4-1; d_call: NA; cdr3_aa: CASSQDDRHTQYF; cdr3_nt: TGCGCCAGCAGCCAAGATGACAGGCATACGCAGTATTTT
clone_size: NA; j_call: TRBJ2-3; v_call: TRBV6-1; d_call: NA; cdr3_aa: CASSRGTDTQYF; cdr3_nt: TGTGCCAGCTCCAGGGGCACAGATACGCAGTATTTT
clone_size: NA; j_call: TRBJ2-1; v_call: TRBV20-1; d_call: TRBD2; cdr3_aa: CSVGEGWVF; cdr3_nt: TGCAGTGTTGGGGAGGGCTGGGTCTTC
clone_size: once; j_call: TRBJ2-3; v_call: TRBV4-1; d_call: TRBD2; cdr3_aa: CASSQDLTSGRATSTDTQYF; cdr3_nt: TGCGCCAGCAGCCAAGATCTAACTAGCGGGAGGGCCACCAGCACAGATACGCAGTATTTT
clone_size: NA; j_call: TRBJ2-3; v_call: TRBV6-4; d_call: TRBD2; cdr3_aa: CASSVSGSFIDTQYF; cdr3_nt: TGTGCCAGCAGTGTTAGCGGGAGTTTTATAGATACGCAGTATTTT
clone_size: few; j_call: TRBJ1-4; v_call: TRBV18; d_call: TRBD1; cdr3_aa: CASSPGQGGEKLFF; cdr3_nt: TGTGCCAGCTCCCCGGGACAGGGGGGTGAAAAACTGTTTTTT
clone_size: NA; j_call: TRBJ2-1; v_call: TRBV5-4; d_call: TRBD2; cdr3_aa: CASSSQKTSRSYNEQFF; cdr3_nt: TGTGCCAGCAGCTCCCAAAAGACTAGCCGCTCCTACAATGAGCAGTTCTTC
clone_size: NA; j_call: TRBJ2-6; v_call: TRBV7-3; d_call: NA; cdr3_aa: CASSLAPPRAYSGANVLTF; cdr3_nt: TGTGCCAGCAGCTTAGCCCCCCCCAGGGCGTACTCTGGGGCCAACGTCCTGACTTTC
clone_size: NA; j_call: TRBJ1-2; v_call: TRBV14; d_call: TRBD1; cdr3_aa: CASSQDKGTGLYGYTF; cdr3_nt: TGTGCCAGCAGCCAAGATAAGGGGACAGGGCTCTATGGCTACACCTTC
clone_size: NA; j_call: TRBJ1-5; v_call: TRBV6-1; d_call: NA; cdr3_aa: CASTLRNGGDQPQHF; cdr3_nt: TGTGCCAGCACCCTCCGAAATGGTGGCGATCAGCCCCAGCATTTT
clone_size: NA; j_call: TRBJ1-6; v_call: TRBV5-1; d_call: NA; cdr3_aa: CASSLERRDVDSPLHF; cdr3_nt: TGCGCCAGCAGCTTGGAGAGGAGAGATGTCGATTCACCCCTCCACTTT
clone_size: NA; j_call: TRBJ2-7; v_call: TRBV9; d_call: TRBD2; cdr3_aa: CASSALGTSGPLDEQYF; cdr3_nt: TGTGCCAGCAGCGCACTCGGGACTAGCGGGCCACTTGACGAGCAGTACTTC
clone_size: NA; j_call: TRBJ2-7; v_call: TRBV11-1; d_call: NA; cdr3_aa: CASSSAGLYEQYF; cdr3_nt: TGTGCCAGCAGCTCGGCGGGCCTCTACGAGCAGTACTTC
clone_size: NA; j_call: TRBJ1-2; v_call: TRBV20-1; d_call: NA; cdr3_aa: CSAITSDGYTF; cdr3_nt: TGCAGTGCTATCACGTCCGATGGCTACACCTTC
clone_size: NA; j_call: TRBJ2-2; v_call: TRBV5-1; d_call: NA; cdr3_aa: CASSWSGNTGELFF; cdr3_nt: TGCGCCAGCAGCTGGTCGGGGAACACCGGGGAGCTGTTTTTT
clone_size: NA; j_call: TRBJ2-5; v_call: TRBV5-6; d_call: NA; cdr3_aa: CASSLFFGGQETQYF; cdr3_nt: TGTGCCAGCAGCTTGTTCTTCGGGGGTCAAGAGACCCAGTACTTC
clone_size: NA; j_call: TRBJ2-1; v_call: TRBV9; d_call: TRBD2; cdr3_aa: CASSVAGASGHNEQFF; cdr3_nt: TGTGCCAGCAGCGTAGCTGGCGCTAGCGGTCACAATGAGCAGTTCTTC
clone_size: NA; j_call: TRBJ2-1; v_call: TRBV2; d_call: NA; cdr3_aa: CASSEAPRDEQFF; cdr3_nt: TGTGCCAGCAGTGAAGCGCCCCGCGATGAGCAGTTCTTC
clone_size: NA; j_call: TRBJ2-7; v_call: TRBV27; d_call: TRBD1; cdr3_aa: CASSFALQGQRLSYEQYF; cdr3_nt: TGTGCCAGCAGTTTTGCCCTCCAGGGACAGCGACTCTCCTACGAGCAGTACTTC
clone_size: once; j_call: TRBJ2-2; v_call: TRBV2; d_call: NA; cdr3_aa: CASRKQGEGTGELFF; cdr3_nt: TGTGCCAGCAGAAAACAGGGGGAGGGGACCGGGGAGCTGTTTTTT
clone_size: NA; j_call: TRBJ1-1; v_call: TRBV5-1; d_call: NA; cdr3_aa: CASRKYPGQNTEAFF; cdr3_nt: TGCGCCAGCAGGAAATACCCGGGACAGAACACTGAAGCTTTCTTT
clone_size: NA; j_call: TRBJ2-7; v_call: TRBV28; d_call: NA; cdr3_aa: CASSLVGGIYEQYF; cdr3_nt: TGTGCCAGCAGTTTAGTCGGCGGGATCTACGAGCAGTACTTC
clone_size: NA; j_call: TRBJ1-1; v_call: TRBV5-1; d_call: TRBD1; cdr3_aa: CASSLTGVTEAFF; cdr3_nt: TGCGCCAGCAGCTTAACAGGGGTTACTGAAGCTTTCTTT
clone_size: NA; j_call: TRBJ2-5; v_call: TRBV7-9; d_call: NA; cdr3_aa: CASSPSGRGFQETQYF; cdr3_nt: TGTGCCAGCAGCCCTTCAGGAAGGGGGTTCCAAGAGACCCAGTACTTC
clone_size: NA; j_call: TRBJ2-3; v_call: TRBV7-2; d_call: NA; cdr3_aa: CASSLGWSADTQYF; cdr3_nt: TGTGCCAGCAGCTTGGGATGGAGCGCAGATACGCAGTATTTT
clone_size: NA; j_call: TRBJ1-4; v_call: TRBV15; d_call: NA; cdr3_aa: CATTSGHGNEKLFF; cdr3_nt: TGTGCCACCACCTCAGGTCATGGTAATGAAAAACTGTTTTTT
clone_size: NA; j_call: TRBJ2-7; v_call: TRBV11-2; d_call: NA; cdr3_aa: CASSLTDSASYEQYF; cdr3_nt: TGTGCCAGCAGCTTAACGGACAGTGCCTCCTACGAGCAGTACTTC
clone_size: NA; j_call: TRBJ1-4; v_call: TRBV7-2; d_call: NA; cdr3_aa: CASSERRAPGGEKLFF; cdr3_nt: TGTGCCAGCAGCGAACGCCGGGCCCCAGGAGGAGAAAAACTGTTTTTT
clone_size: once; j_call: TRBJ2-1; v_call: TRBV5-1; d_call: TRBD1; cdr3_aa: CASSWGGTGWYNEQFF; cdr3_nt: TGCGCCAGCAGCTGGGGCGGGACAGGGTGGTACAATGAGCAGTTCTTC
clone_size: NA; j_call: TRBJ2-1; v_call: TRBV7-2; d_call: NA; cdr3_aa: CASSYAGTFSNEQFF; cdr3_nt: TGTGCCAGCAGCTACGCCGGGACTTTCAGTAATGAGCAGTTCTTC
clone_size: NA; j_call: TRBJ2-3; v_call: TRBV7-3; d_call: NA; cdr3_aa: CASSSQGHHTDTQYF; cdr3_nt: TGTGCCAGCAGCTCCCAGGGGCATCACACAGATACGCAGTATTTT
clone_size: once; j_call: TRBJ2-1; v_call: TRBV5-1; d_call: NA; cdr3_aa: CASSLGEQVVYNEQFF; cdr3_nt: TGCGCCAGCAGCTTGGGCGAACAGGTTGTCTACAATGAGCAGTTCTTC
clone_size: NA; j_call: TRBJ1-5; v_call: TRBV19; d_call: NA; cdr3_aa: CASSTLAGFNQPQHF; cdr3_nt: TGTGCCAGTAGTACCCTGGCAGGCTTCAATCAGCCCCAGCATTTT